Here is one T cell receptor (beta chain) with its context. The data stem from a study of OX40 agonist ivuxolimab in advanced cancers. Study at large: The dose-escalation group included hepatocellular carcinoma, melanoma, renal cell carcinoma and head and neck cancer.

Profiling relied on immunoSEQ multiplex PCR, and the TCRdb table lists in-frame clones only, not all of them. Of 100,000 or so clones listed, 86% are singletons. The receptor's source is an adult with an advanced solid tumor such as melanoma, head and neck, liver or kidney cancer. The input for sequencing was CD4+ or CD8+ T cells sorted from blood, taken in a trial of the OX40 agonist ivuxolimab.

The CDR3 nucleotides read TGTGCCAGCAGCTTGGGGGGGCGGGTTTTCGAGCAGTACTTC. Residues: CASSLGGRVFEQYF. V usage is TRBV5-4 and J usage is TRBJ2-7, with D perhaps TRBD1 (6 bases). The V gene lost 0 bases and the J gene lost 6 bases, with 13 bases spanning the gap. Germline V gene lookup returns CDR1 SGHNT and CDR2 YYREEE (reference sequence). The CDR3 spans 14 residues.